One sample yielded the 29 T cell receptor beta chains listed below, sequenced in a study of T cells in Graves' hyperthyroidism and ophthalmopathy. Using RNA transcripts as the source, TCR beta CDR3 regions were amplified. Primed by the HTBI set, a first-round RT-PCR was run on the TCR CDR3. From the multiplex PCR reads, TCRdb called clonotypes with MiXCR, one entry per CDR3 protein. This sample has around 720,000 distinct CDR3 sequences; under 45% occur once, and the top ten carry around 32%. What was sequenced was blood. These receptors all come from a middle-aged woman with Graves' hyperthyroidism.

A few counts support this clonotype. V and J are TRBV2 and TRBJ1-2; D might be TRBD1 (6 bases). Per germline, CDR1 SNHLY and CDR2 FYNNEI. Trimming pared 6 bases from V and 0 bases from J, leaving 26 bases between. This CDR3 has 19 amino acids. The CDR3 region is CASSLMPDRRLASNYGYTF. The CDR3 DNA follows: TGTGCCAGCAGCTTAATGCCTGACAGGCGCCTAGCTTCTAACTATGGCTACACCTTC.

Notes on this clonotype: This may arise from a read error, as a much more abundant clone is one base away. The chain joins TRBV7-2 to TRBJ1-4; no firm D call. Germline V gene data show CDR1 as SGHTA and CDR2 as FQGNSA. CDR3 size: 14 residues. V dropped 2 bases and J dropped 4 bases, with 8 bases sitting between them. The CDR3 nucleotides are TGTGCCAGCAGCTTACGGCGGAATAATGAAAAACTGTTTTTT. Encoded protein: CASSLRRNNEKLFF.

This clonotype was seen ten or more times. The rearrangement uses TRBV19 and TRBJ1-1; no clear D. Germline V gives CDR1 LNHDA, CDR2 SQIVND (reference sequence). This CDR3 region has 13 residues. The V and J ends lost 2 bases and 1 base respectively, with 5 bases between them. CDR3 residues: CASSIYRNTEAFF. For the CDR3, the DNA is TGTGCCAGTAGTATATATAGGAACACTGAAGCTTTCTTT.

In DNA, the CDR3 is TGTGCCAGCAGCTTGGGACAACTCCTCTCTGAGCAGTACTTC. Protein product: CASSLGQLLSEQYF. This rearrangement joins TRBV13 to TRBJ2-7, with TRBD1 as a possible D gene (6 bases). Trimming removed 3 bases at V and 7 bases at J, with 16 bases between. The CDR3 consists of 14 residues. Per the germline V gene, CDR1 is PRHDT and CDR2 is FYEKMQ (reference sequence).

This clonotype was observed at least ten times. This chain links TRBV6-1 with TRBJ1-4; a possible D gene is TRBD1 (6 bases). The germline V gene has CDR1 MNHNS and CDR2 SASEGT. V was clipped by 7 bases and J by 3 bases, with 12 bases between them. CDR3 length: 14 amino acids. The CDR3 reads CASKGGQANEKLFF. CDR3 nucleotide sequence: TGTGCCAGCAAGGGGGGCCAAGCTAATGAAAAACTGTTTTTT.

The chain links TRBV11-3 to TRBJ2-5; the D is unclear. This CDR3 has 16 residues. The V gene lost 1 base and the J gene lost 0 bases, with 12 bases spanning the gap. Germline loops: CDR1 SGHNT, CDR2 YENEEA. In DNA, the CDR3 is TGTGCCAGCAGCTTAGGTGAGACACCGTACCAAGAGACCCAGTACTTC. It specifies CASSLGETPYQETQYF. Full variable domain (remainder filled in from reference TRBV11-3 and TRBJ2-5): EAGVVQSPRYKIIEKKQPVAFWCNPISGHNTLYWYLQNLGQGPELLIRYENEEAVDDSQLPKDRFSAERLKGVDSTLKIQPAELGDSAVYLCASSLGETPYQETQYFGPGTRLLVL.

As concerns this clonotype: It may be a read error: a sequence one base away is much more abundant. The V and J genes are TRBV6-9 and TRBJ2-7; tentatively, D is TRBD1 or TRBD2 (6 bases each). The V and J ends lost 10 bases and 8 bases respectively, with 24 bases between them. This CDR3 is built from 14 residues. Germline V lookup: CDR1 MNHGY, CDR2 SVAAGI. The CDR3 loop is CAIGGQRPGVKQYF. In DNA form, the CDR3 reads TGTGCCATCGGGGGCCAAAGACCGGGAGTGAAGCAGTACTTC.

J is TRBJ1-5 and V is TRBV19, with 7 bases that match TRBD1. CDR3 length equals 14 residues. The germline V gene encodes CDR1 LNHDA and CDR2 SQIVND (reference sequence). The junction had 11 bases not matched to a gene; V was cut back by 7 bases and J by 8 bases. CDR3: CASMGQGEVEPQHF. The CDR3 bases are TGTGCCAGTATGGGGCAGGGGGAGGTAGAGCCCCAGCATTTT.

This clonotype was observed at least ten times. This chain connects TRBV7-9 to TRBJ1-4; D unresolved. Germline V gene sequence: CDR1 SEHNR, CDR2 FQNEAQ (reference sequence). Trimming left V 3 bases short and J 8 bases short, with 7 bases between. The CDR3 consists of 12 residues. The CDR3 nucleotides are TGTGCCAGCAGCTTCCTTGAAGAAAAACTGTTTTTT. Protein sequence: CASSFLEEKLFF.

This chain uses TRBV7-8 with TRBJ1-2; 9 bases agree with TRBD1. The CDR3 is 13 residues long. Germline CDR1 SGHVS, CDR2 FQNEAQ. Trimming at V came to 6 bases and at J to 8 bases, leaving 7 bases not matched to a gene. In DNA, the CDR3 is TGTGCCAGCAGTTTATTAGGGACAGGGGGCTACACCTTC. Its translation: CASSLLGTGGYTF.

This CDR3 is CASSYSFDFSSGANVLTF. The CDR3 DNA reads TGTGCCAGCAGTTACTCGTTTGACTTCAGCTCTGGGGCCAACGTCCTGACTTTC. This rearrangement joins TRBV6-5 to TRBJ2-6; no firm D call. Deletions cut 0 bases from V and 0 bases from J, with 12 bases between. The CDR3 is 18 amino acids. Per germline, CDR1 MNHEY and CDR2 SVGAGI.

This clonotype was recorded at least ten times. V is TRBV7-2 and J is TRBJ1-6, with D tentatively TRBD1 (5 bases). V was shortened by 3 bases and J by 8 bases, with 11 bases between the two germline ends. There are 14 residues in the CDR3. Per germline, CDR1 SGHTA and CDR2 FQGNSA. Written as DNA, the CDR3 is TGTGCCAGCAGCTTCACCAGGGAGGATTCACCCCTCCACTTT. The encoded protein is CASSFTREDSPLHF.

Ten or more counts support this clonotype. CDR3 DNA: TGTGCCAGCAGCTCAGCCACTGAAGCTTTCTTT. Its translation: CASSSATEAFF. The chain links TRBV7-9 to TRBJ1-1; D is undetermined. V lost 4 bases to trimming and J lost 4 bases, with 4 bases between them. This CDR3 contains 11 residues. Germline CDR1 reads SEHNR; CDR2 reads FQNEAQ (reference sequence).

V is TRBV11-2 and J is TRBJ2-5, with D perhaps TRBD1 (6 bases). Trimming stripped 1 base from V and 6 bases from J, with 15 bases between. The CDR3 loop spans 15 amino acids. Germline CDR1 and CDR2: SGHAT and FQNNGV. For the CDR3, the DNA is TGTGCCAGCAGCTTAGTTTCTTCAGGGGCCCAGACCCAGTACTTC. As protein: CASSLVSSGAQTQYF.

The chain joins TRBV6-5 to TRBJ1-1; D is uncertain. The germline CDR1 and CDR2 sequences are MNHEY and SVGAGI. V was clipped by 2 bases and J by 3 bases, with 16 bases between them. The CDR3 has 16 residues. The CDR3 nucleotides are TGTGCCAGCAGTTACCCCCCCCACAGCTATGACACTGAAGCTTTCTTT. As protein: CASSYPPHSYDTEAFF.

As regards this clonotype: A much more abundant neighbour one base away suggests this may be a read error. This sequence joins TRBV2 and TRBJ1-2; no reliable D call. Germline V gene lookup returns CDR1 SNHLY and CDR2 FYNNEI. Trimming stripped 8 bases from V and 4 bases from J, with 8 bases between. The CDR3 runs 11 residues. CDR3 in DNA: TGTGCCAGCCGCTCCACCTATGGCTACACCTTC. Its protein is CASRSTYGYTF.

This chain joins TRBV6-5 and TRBJ2-2; D is undetermined. Germline values: CDR1 MNHEY, CDR2 SVGAGI. Trimming cost V 4 bases and J 5 bases, with 11 bases left between them. CDR3 length: 14 amino acids. The CDR3, as DNA: TGTGCCAGCAGTTCGGAGATCTGGACCGGGGAGCTGTTTTTT. This translates into CASSSEIWTGELFF.

Comment on this clonotype: Given the absence of the conserved phenylalanine or tryptophan at the CDR3 end, a read error is likely. This chain joins TRBV19 and TRBJ2-1; the D is unclear. The CDR3 is 15 amino acids. CDR1 LNHDA and CDR2 SQIVND come from the germline V gene (reference sequence). V was clipped by 6 bases and J by 7 bases, with 19 bases between them. As DNA, the CDR3 is TGTGCCAGTAGGGCGCACGACCTCGTCCCGAATGAGCAGTTCTCC. Protein: CASRAHDLVPNEQFS.

This chain joins TRBV7-9 and TRBJ1-1; D uncertain. Germline CDR1 reads SEHNR; CDR2 reads FQNEAQ (reference sequence). The CDR3 extends over 13 amino acids. V was cut by 8 bases and J by 0 bases, with 10 bases left in between. The CDR3 coding sequence is TGTGCCAGCGGCGGGCCAATGAACACTGAAGCTTTCTTT. It codes for CASGGPMNTEAFF.

At least ten counts were recorded for this clonotype. This chain joins TRBV10-3 and TRBJ1-3; D may be TRBD1 (5 bases). V lost 0 bases and J lost 1, with 7 bases in between. CDR3 length: 15 residues. Germline CDR1 and CDR2: ENHRY and SYGVKD. The CDR3 loop is CAISESGGSGNTIYF. In DNA, the CDR3 is TGTGCCATCAGTGAGTCTGGGGGATCTGGAAACACCATATATTTT.

This chain connects TRBV9 to TRBJ2-3; 11 nucleotides agree with TRBD2. CDR3 length: 16 amino acids. With V trimmed by 4 bases and J by 2 bases, 6 bases remained unmatched. Germline V CDR1 and CDR2: SGDLS, YYNGEE. The CDR3 reads CASSPSGLAATDTQYF. CDR3 DNA sequence: TGTGCCAGCAGCCCATCGGGACTAGCGGCCACAGATACGCAGTATTTT.

This rearrangement joins TRBV20-1 to TRBJ2-6; D unresolved. This CDR3 has 12 amino acids. Germline CDR1 and CDR2: DFQATT and SNEGSKA (reference sequence). Trimming pared 7 bases from V and 0 bases from J, leaving 4 bases between. The CDR3 sequence is CSVNSGANVLTF. DNA of the CDR3: TGCAGTGTCAACTCTGGGGCCAACGTCCTGACTTTC.

There are many counts of this clonotype. The chain joins TRBV10-3 to TRBJ1-1, with D possibly matching TRBD1 (6 bases). With 3 bases removed from V and 4 bases from J, the gap between germline ends came to 21 bases. The CDR3 consists of 17 residues. Germline V lookup: CDR1 ENHRY, CDR2 SYGVKD. This CDR3 reads CAISDPDRTGARTEAFF. CDR3 coding DNA: TGTGCCATCAGTGACCCAGACCGGACGGGGGCGCGCACTGAAGCTTTCTTT.

There are a few counts of this clonotype. One end of the junction is discordant with germline, which a read error may explain. V is TRBV10-2 and J is TRBJ1-1, with 8 bases matching TRBD1. CDR1 and CDR2 (germline): WSHSY, SAAADI. This CDR3 is 14 amino acids long. DNA of the CDR3: TGTGCCAGCGAAGACAGGGGAATGAACACTGAAGCTTTCTTT. This sequence encodes CASEDRGMNTEAFF.

A single count supports this clonotype. CDR3 protein: CSVDDGVAVQETQYF. CDR3 DNA sequence: TGCAGCGTTGACGACGGGGTAGCGGTACAAGAGACCCAGTACTTC. The chain is built from TRBV29-1 and TRBJ2-5; D is possibly TRBD2 (6 bases). V was shortened by 3 bases and J by 2 bases, with 16 bases between the two germline ends. From germline, CDR1 is SQVTM and CDR2 ANQGSEA. This CDR3 has 15 residues.

This chain connects TRBV2 to TRBJ2-5; 7 bases line up with TRBD1. Looked up from germline, CDR1 is SNHLY and CDR2 is FYNNEI. Unmatched junction bases numbered 11, after V lost 6 bases and J lost 1 base. This CDR3 is built from 16 residues. As DNA, the CDR3 is TGTGCCAGCAGCCTCAGCCGGGACAGCACCCAAGAGACCCAGTACTTC. This gives the protein CASSLSRDSTQETQYF.

In this sample, this clonotype turned up a few times. This sequence may be a read error, since a much larger clone differs from it by one base. The chain recombines TRBV6-5 with TRBJ2-5; D is undetermined. This CDR3 region has 13 residues. Germline V gene sequence: CDR1 MNHEY, CDR2 SVGAGI. V was trimmed by 2 bases and J by 1 base, leaving 5 bases between them. CDR3 sequence (DNA): TGTGCCAGCAGTTACGACGGCCAAGAGACCCAGTACTTC. It yields the protein CASSYDGQETQYF.

The chain recombines TRBV11-2 with TRBJ2-3; no definite D call. Germline CDR1 SGHAT, CDR2 FQNNGV. Trimming shortened V by 1 base and J by 2 bases, and 10 bases separated the two germline ends. The CDR3 spans 15 residues. CDR3 coding DNA: TGTGCCAGCAGCTTAGTTGCGCTACCCACAGATACGCAGTATTTT. It encodes CASSLVALPTDTQYF.

This clonotype occurred many times. For the CDR3, the DNA is TGTGCCAGCAAGGGCCTGGAAGAGACCCAGTACTTC. This sequence encodes CASKGLEETQYF. The rearrangement links TRBV2 to TRBJ2-5; D is unclear. Germline CDR1 and CDR2: SNHLY and FYNNEI. The V and J ends lost 7 bases and 3 bases respectively, with 9 bases between them. This CDR3 is built from 12 residues.